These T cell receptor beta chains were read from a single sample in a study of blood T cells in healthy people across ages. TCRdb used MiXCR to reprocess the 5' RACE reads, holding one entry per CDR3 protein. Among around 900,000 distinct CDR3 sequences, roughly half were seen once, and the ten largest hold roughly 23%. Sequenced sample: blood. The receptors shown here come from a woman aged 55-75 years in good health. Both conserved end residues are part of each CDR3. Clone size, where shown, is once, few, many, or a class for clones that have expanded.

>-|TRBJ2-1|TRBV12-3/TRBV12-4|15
CASSFRVSSYNEQFF
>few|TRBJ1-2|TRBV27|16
CASSLVGQGARSGYTF
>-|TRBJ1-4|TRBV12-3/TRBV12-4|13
CASTTGAGEKLFF
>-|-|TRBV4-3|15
CASSLLLEDKNIQYF
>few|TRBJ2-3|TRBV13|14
CASSHLLSTDTQYF
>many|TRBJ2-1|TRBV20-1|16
CSASPPGTGSYNEQFF
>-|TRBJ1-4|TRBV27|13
CASSVGRFEKLFF
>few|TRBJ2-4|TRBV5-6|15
CASSLQGAGKNIQYF
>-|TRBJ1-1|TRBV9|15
CASRPGTGEGTEAFF
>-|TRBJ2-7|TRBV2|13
CASAVSGFYEQYF
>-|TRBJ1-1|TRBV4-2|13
CASSPLLNTEAFF
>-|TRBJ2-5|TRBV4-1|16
CASSPQGGLREETQYF
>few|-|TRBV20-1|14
CSARSERSLDEQYF
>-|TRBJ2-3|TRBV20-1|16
CSAPPAGQGYTDTQYF
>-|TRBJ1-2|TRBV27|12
CASSLAGNGYTF
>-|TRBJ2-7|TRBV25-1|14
CASRGGRVAHEQYF
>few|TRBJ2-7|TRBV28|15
CASSLGQWVSDEQYF
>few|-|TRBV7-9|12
CANSETGETQYF
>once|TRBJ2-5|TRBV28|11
CASFSRDKKYF
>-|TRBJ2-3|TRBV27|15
CASTLSDPGGDTQYF
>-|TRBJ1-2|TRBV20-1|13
CSAEGTVNYGYTF
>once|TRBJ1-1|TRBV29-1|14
CSVEDWPPNTEAFF
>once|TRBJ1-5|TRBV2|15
CASSRTDYSNQPQHF
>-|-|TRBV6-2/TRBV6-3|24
CASSYHIESVSSRDTEPGVHEQYF
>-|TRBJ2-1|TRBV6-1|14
CASSRQALYNEQFF
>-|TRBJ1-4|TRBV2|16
CASSELGSATNEKLFF
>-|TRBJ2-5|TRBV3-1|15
CASSQEWASQETQYF
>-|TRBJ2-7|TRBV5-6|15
CASSRDRLVSYEQYF
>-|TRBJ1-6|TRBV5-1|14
CASSRNREDSPLHF
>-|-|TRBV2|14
CASRGLKAFYEQYF
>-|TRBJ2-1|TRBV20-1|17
CSARDPGLAGVYNEQFF
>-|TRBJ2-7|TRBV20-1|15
CSAIDRSGSPYEQYF
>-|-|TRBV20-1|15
CSASRRSFRAETQYF
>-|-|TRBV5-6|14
CASVTLAGSYEQYF
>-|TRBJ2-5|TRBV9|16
CASSQGVGAFIETQYF
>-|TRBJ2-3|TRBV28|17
CASSLDERAAFTDTQYF
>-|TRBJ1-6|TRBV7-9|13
CASSLDPGVTLHF
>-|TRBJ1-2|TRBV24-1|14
CATSDLGTAHGYTF
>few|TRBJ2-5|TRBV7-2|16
CASSLAVTRGQETQYF
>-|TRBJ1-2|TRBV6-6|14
CASSYGWGSDGYTF
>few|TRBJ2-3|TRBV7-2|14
CASGERRGIDTQYF
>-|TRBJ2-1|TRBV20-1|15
CSAPGLKVSYNEQFF
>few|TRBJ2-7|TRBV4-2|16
CASSQEGGEGYYEQYF
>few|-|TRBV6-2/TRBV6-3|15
CASRERLAGEKTQYF
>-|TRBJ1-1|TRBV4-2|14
CASSQGDADTEAFF
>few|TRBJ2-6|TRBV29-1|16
CSVERRERAGANVLTF
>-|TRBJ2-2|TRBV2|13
CASRGESTGELFF
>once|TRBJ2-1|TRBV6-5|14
CASKTDWVNYEQFF
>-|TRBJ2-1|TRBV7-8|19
CASSYLFPLAAGRNNEQFF
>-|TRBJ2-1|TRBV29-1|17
CSARPFLGEGPHNEQFF
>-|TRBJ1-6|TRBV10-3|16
CAISESGVRAYSPLHF
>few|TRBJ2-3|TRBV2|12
CAGEGSTDTQYF
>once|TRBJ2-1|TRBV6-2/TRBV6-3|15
CASRRNRGRHNEQFF
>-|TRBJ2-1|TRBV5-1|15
CASSSGLAGDSEQFF
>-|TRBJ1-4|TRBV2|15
CASSEEGQHNEKLFF
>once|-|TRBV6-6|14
CASGRGQGRFEQYF
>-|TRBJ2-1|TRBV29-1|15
CSAPSSGPFDNEQFF
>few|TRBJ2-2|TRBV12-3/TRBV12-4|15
CASSPDGIGSGELFF
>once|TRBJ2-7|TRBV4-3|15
CAGSQDGGGQYEQYF
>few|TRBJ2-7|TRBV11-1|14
CASSQALSSYEQYF